The 32 T cell receptor beta chains in this list originate from one sample, sequenced in a study of T cells after yellow fever vaccination. Using its own MiXCR run on the 5' RACE reads, TCRdb lists one record per CDR3 protein. The table lists about 630,000 distinct CDR3 sequences, over 9% of them singletons, with more than 13% in the top ten. Source: PBMCs, taken on the day of the yellow fever booster vaccination. The receptors stem from a man aged 30 to 39 who received the YFV17D yellow fever vaccine.

This clonotype was detected ten times or more. V usage is TRBV7-2 and J usage is TRBJ2-3; 11 bases agree with TRBD2. This CDR3 region has 16 residues. Trimming removed 3 bases from V and 2 bases from J; junction bases left unmatched: 4. Germline CDR1 SGHTA, CDR2 FQGNSA. CDR3 nucleotides: TGTGCCAGCAGCTTCCTAGCGGGAGGATTCACAGATACGCAGTATTTT. Its translation: CASSFLAGGFTDTQYF.

J is TRBJ2-5 and V is TRBV9; D tentatively fits TRBD1 or TRBD2 (5 bases each). The CDR3 sequence is 13 residues long. Between the trimmed V and J ends, which lost 0 bases and 5 bases, there was a span of 8 bases. Germline V CDR1 and CDR2: SGDLS, YYNGEE. The DNA of the CDR3 is TGTGCCAGCAGCGTAGTAGGGGAGGAGACCCAGTACTTC. It translates to CASSVVGEETQYF. Full variable domain (missing parts from reference TRBV9 and TRBJ2-5): DSGVTQTPKHLITATGQRVTLRCSPRSGDLSVYWYQQSLDQGLQFLIQYYNGEERAKGNILERFSAQQFPDLHSELNLSSLELGDSALYFCASSVVGEETQYFGPGTRLLVL.

This clonotype was recorded a few times. The J gene is TRBJ2-7, the V gene TRBV29-1; 7 bases are shared with TRBD1. The CDR3 length is 13 residues. Germline V gene data show CDR1 as SQVTM and CDR2 as ANQGSEA. Trimming took 1 base from V and 2 from J; bases not matched to a gene: 2. The CDR3 loop reads CSVEGQGPYEQYF. CDR3 DNA sequence: TGCAGCGTTGAAGGACAGGGACCCTACGAGCAGTACTTC.

This clonotype was counted at least ten times. The V gene is TRBV12-3 or TRBV12-4, the J gene TRBJ2-3; 7 bases align to TRBD2. V dropped 4 bases and J dropped 3; count of bases not matched to a gene: 1. The CDR3 sequence is 13 residues long. The CDR3 bases are TGTGCCAGCAGTTCTAGCGGAACAGATACGCAGTATTTT. Translating gives CASSSSGTDTQYF.

This clonotype came up a few times. The V call is TRBV9, the J call TRBJ2-1; D remains unclear. The V gene's germline CDR1 is SGDLS and CDR2 YYNGEE. The CDR3 length is 15 residues. V gave up 2 bases and J gave up 3 bases, with 12 bases separating them. The CDR3 region has the DNA TGTGCCAGCAGCGTTGAGTCCCTAAACTACAATGAGCAGTTCTTC. Translating it yields CASSVESLNYNEQFF.

This chain links TRBV12-3 or TRBV12-4 with TRBJ2-7; 7 nucleotides align to TRBD2. With 5 bases clipped from V and 0 bases from J, the junction kept 10 bases outside the gene matches. The CDR3 totals 16 residues. The CDR3 DNA is TGTGCCAGCAGTCACGGGGGGACTGGTAGCTCCTACGAGCAGTACTTC. Translated: CASSHGGTGSSYEQYF.

This clonotype turned up a few times. The genes are TRBV20-1 and TRBJ2-3; maybe TRBD2 (6 bases). Trimming took off 5 bases at V and 1 base at J, with 10 bases between the two ends. The CDR3 sequence is 13 residues long. CDR1 is DFQATT and CDR2 is SNEGSKA in the germline V gene (reference sequence). CDR3 in DNA: TGCAGTGCTCCTTCTAGCGGCACAGATACGCAGTATTTT. It yields the protein CSAPSSGTDTQYF.

The rearrangement joins TRBV10-2 to TRBJ2-2; 8 nucleotides align to TRBD2. This CDR3 region has 15 residues. J lost 4 bases, V lost 3 bases, and 4 bases had no gene match. Per the germline V gene, CDR1 is WSHSY and CDR2 is SAAADI. CDR3 region: CASSDGLAGTGELFF. The CDR3 bases are TGCGCCAGCAGTGATGGACTAGCCGGCACCGGGGAGCTGTTTTTT.

The sample holds many counts of this clonotype. V is TRBV7-9 and J is TRBJ2-3; D uncertain. This CDR3 is 13 amino acids long. Trimming pared 2 bases from V and 6 bases from J, leaving 9 bases between. Germline assignment: CDR1 SEHNR and CDR2 FQNEAQ (reference sequence). CDR3 residues: CASSLSLGDTQYF. The DNA for the CDR3 is TGTGCCAGCAGCTTATCGCTCGGGGATACGCAGTATTTT. The full variable domain, completed using reference TRBV7-9 and TRBJ2-3, is DTGVSQNPRHKITKRGQNVTFRCDPISEHNRLYWYRQTLGQGPEFLTYFQNEAQLEKSRLLSDRFSAERPKGSFSTLEIQRTEQGDSAMYLCASSLSLGDTQYFGPGTRLTVL.

This clonotype has only a few counts. The chain joins TRBV7-2 to TRBJ1-1, with D possibly TRBD1 on 5 matching bases. The ends were cut back, 5 bases at V and 5 bases at J, with 18 bases in the middle. The germline V gene encodes CDR1 SGHTA and CDR2 FQGNSA. The CDR3 has 15 residues. CDR3 coding DNA: TGTGCCAGCAGCACCCGTGGGGGGGGTTTTACTGAAGCTTTCTTT. It encodes CASSTRGGGFTEAFF.

Ten or more counts support this clonotype. The chain recombines TRBV28 with TRBJ2-2; tentative D call: TRBD1 (5 bases). V lost 3 bases, J lost 6 bases, and 11 bases lay in between. The CDR3 consists of 14 residues. CDR1 and CDR2 from the germline V gene are MDHEN and SYDVKM. The CDR3 region is CASSFPREAGELFF. As DNA, the CDR3 is TGTGCCAGCAGTTTTCCCAGGGAAGCCGGGGAGCTGTTTTTT. Full variable domain (rest looked up from reference TRBV28 and TRBJ2-2): DVKVTQSSRYLVKRTGEKVFLECVQDMDHENMFWYRQDPGLGLRLIYFSYDVKMKEKGDIPEGYSVSREKKERFSLILESASTNQTSMYLCASSFPREAGELFFGEGSRLTVL.

This clonotype appeared a few times. The V call is TRBV9, the J call TRBJ2-5; TRBD2 agrees at 11 bases. The V and J ends lost 3 bases and 2 bases, in that order; junction bases with no gene match: 3. The CDR3 is made up of 15 amino acids. Germline CDR1 reads SGDLS; CDR2 reads YYNGEE. CDR3 nucleotides: TGTGCCAGCAGCGAGGGGACTAGCGGACAAGAGACCCAGTACTTC. This codes for CASSEGTSGQETQYF.

This chain links TRBV13 with TRBJ2-4, with TRBD1 matching 8 bases. The CDR3 is 18 residues long. Trimming at V came to 4 bases and at J to 0 bases, leaving 11 bases not matched to a gene. CDR1 is PRHDT and CDR2 is FYEKMQ in the germline V gene (reference sequence). The CDR3 loop reads CASSSSPGQGIAKNIQYF. For the CDR3, the DNA is TGTGCCAGCAGCTCAAGCCCTGGACAGGGAATAGCCAAAAACATTCAGTACTTC.

The V gene is TRBV15, the J gene TRBJ1-1, with 7 bases matching TRBD1. The CDR3 totals 14 residues. Per germline, CDR1 LNHNV and CDR2 YYDKDF (reference sequence). The J segment lost 0 bases and the V segment lost 8 bases, leaving 6 bases of the junction unmatched. The DNA for the CDR3 is TGTGCCACCGGTCTGGACAGGTTGAACACTGAAGCTTTCTTT. Translating gives CATGLDRLNTEAFF.

A word on this clonotype: Possible read error: a much larger clone is one base away. The J gene is TRBJ1-1, the V gene TRBV2; 8 positions agree with TRBD1. V dropped 5 bases and J dropped 4; count of bases not matched to a gene: 6. Germline-derived CDR1 and CDR2 are SNHLY and FYNNEI. CDR3 length equals 14 residues. CDR3 in amino acids: CASSTTGESTEAFF. CDR3 nucleotides: TGTGCCAGCAGTACGACAGGGGAAAGCACTGAAGCTTTCTTT.

The chain employs TRBV20-1 and TRBJ2-1; D is unclear. V was trimmed by 0 bases and J by 6 bases, leaving 6 bases between them. Looked up from germline, CDR1 is DFQATT and CDR2 is SNEGSKA (reference sequence). The CDR3 runs 12 residues. The CDR3 sequence: CSARDRPNEQFF. Here the CDR3 DNA reads TGCAGTGCTAGAGATCGACCCAATGAGCAGTTCTTC.

The chain joins TRBV2 to TRBJ2-7; 11 nucleotides agree with TRBD2. CDR1 SNHLY and CDR2 FYNNEI come from the germline V gene. This CDR3 region has 17 residues. The DNA of the CDR3 is TGTACCTTCAGCCCGGGGGGACGGACTAGCGGGCAGTACGAGCAGTACTTC. Protein product: CTFSPGGRTSGQYEQYF.

V usage is TRBV5-1 and J usage is TRBJ2-3, with 7 bases identical to TRBD1. The V gene end was trimmed by 2 bases and the J gene end by 3 bases; junction bases not matched to a gene: 6. CDR1 is SGHRS and CDR2 is YFSETQ in the germline V gene. The CDR3 has 15 residues. CDR3 loop: CASSFLDRRTDTQYF. The CDR3 bases are TGCGCCAGCAGCTTTCTGGACAGGAGGACAGATACGCAGTATTTT. The variable domain in full, with the rest retrieved from reference TRBV5-1 and TRBJ2-3, is KAGVTQTPRYLIKTRGQQVTLSCSPISGHRSVSWYQQTPGQGLQFLFEYFSETQRNKGNFPGRFSGRQFSNSRSEMNVSTLELGDSALYLCASSFLDRRTDTQYFGPGTRLTVL.

This clonotype was counted at least ten times. J is TRBJ2-2 and V is TRBV18; the D call may be TRBD1 or TRBD2 (5 bases each). The V gene's germline CDR1 is KGHSH and CDR2 LQKENI. Trimming cost V 3 bases and J 0 bases, with 8 bases left between them. The length of the CDR3 is 15 residues. In DNA form, the CDR3 reads TGTGCCAGCTCACCGGGGGAAGCGAACACCGGGGAGCTGTTTTTT. It encodes CASSPGEANTGELFF.

This clonotype was recorded many times. The rearrangement joins TRBV7-9 to TRBJ2-3; 9 bases align to TRBD2. The germline V gene encodes CDR1 SEHNR and CDR2 FQNEAQ (reference sequence). With V trimmed by 4 bases and J by 2 bases, 10 bases remained unmatched. The CDR3 consists of 17 residues. CDR3 sequence reads: CASSSAGTSSHTDTQYF. CDR3 nucleotides: TGTGCCAGCAGCTCGGCCGGGACTAGCTCCCACACAGATACGCAGTATTTT.

The chain has TRBV15 and TRBJ2-7; D gene ambiguous. This CDR3 is 12 amino acids long. Per the germline V gene, CDR1 is LNHNV and CDR2 is YYDKDF (reference sequence). V lost 2 bases and J 2 bases, leaving 4 bases between the germline ends. The CDR3 nucleotides read TGTGCCACCAGCAGACCAACCTACGAGCAGTACTTC. It codes for CATSRPTYEQYF.

This clonotype was recorded many times. The V and J genes are TRBV7-2 and TRBJ2-1; 10 positions agree with TRBD2. With V trimmed by 0 bases and J by 9 bases, 8 bases remained unmatched. Germline V gene data show CDR1 as SGHTA and CDR2 as FQGNSA. The CDR3 runs to 16 residues. In DNA, the CDR3 is TGTGCCAGCAGCTTAGCGAGGGGACTAGCGACCCCTGAGCAGTTCTTC. Translating it yields CASSLARGLATPEQFF.

The rearrangement uses TRBV7-2 and TRBJ2-1; no reliable D call. The length of the CDR3 is 13 residues. Per germline, CDR1 SGHTA and CDR2 FQGNSA. V lost 4 bases, J lost 9 bases, and 13 bases lay in between. The CDR3 protein is CASSYNLKGEQFF. The CDR3 nucleotides are TGTGCCAGCAGCTACAACCTGAAGGGTGAGCAGTTCTTC.

This clonotype was seen a few times. A junction end diverges from the germline sequence, so it may reflect a read error. The V and J genes are TRBV5-6 and TRBJ2-2; D possibly matches TRBD1 or TRBD2 (5 bases each). This CDR3 region has 15 residues. Germline V gene data show CDR1 as SGHDT and CDR2 as YYEEEE. The DNA for the CDR3 is TGTGCCAGCACCTTGCTGGGGGTGGACACCGGGGAGCTGTTTTTT. This encodes CASTLLGVDTGELFF.

The chain links TRBV20-1 to TRBJ2-7, with 8 bases matching TRBD1. Trimming removed 1 base from V and 6 bases from J; junction bases left unmatched: 11. From germline, CDR1 is DFQATT and CDR2 SNEGSKA (reference sequence). The CDR3 has 15 amino acids. CDR3 sequence reads: CSARAGGSGAGEQYF. CDR3 coding DNA: TGCAGTGCTAGAGCAGGGGGCTCAGGGGCAGGCGAGCAGTACTTC.

This clonotype was detected ten times or more. Here the CDR3 reads CASSLAAGRLRYF. CDR3 DNA sequence: TGTGCCAGCAGTTTAGCGGCGGGCCGACTGCGGTACTTC. The V call is TRBV12-3 or TRBV12-4, the J call TRBJ2-4; maybe TRBD2 (5 bases). This CDR3 region has 13 residues. V gave up 0 bases and J gave up 15 bases, with 15 bases separating them.

The chain employs TRBV5-5 and TRBJ1-1; a weak D match, TRBD1 (5 bases). The CDR3 is 12 residues long. V dropped 4 bases and J dropped 3 bases, with 7 bases sitting between them. The germline CDR1 and CDR2 sequences are SGHKS and YYEKEE (reference sequence). The CDR3: CASSRRDTEAFF. The CDR3 DNA reads TGTGCCAGCAGCCGCAGGGACACTGAAGCTTTCTTT.

Only a few counts were recorded for this clonotype. This rearrangement joins TRBV29-1 to TRBJ2-5, with 7 bases fitting TRBD1. The CDR3 contains 12 residues. The ends lost 6 bases at V and 6 bases at J; junction bases unmatched: 7. Per germline, CDR1 SQVTM and CDR2 ANQGSEA. The CDR3 protein is CSVEQGSQTQYF. CDR3 bases: TGCAGCGTCGAACAGGGGTCACAGACCCAGTACTTC.

V gene TRBV24-1 combines with J gene TRBJ2-5; TRBD2 aligns across 7 bases. Per germline, CDR1 KGHDR and CDR2 SFDVKD. V lost 1 base and J lost 2; bases outside the gene matches: 3. The CDR3 sequence is 15 residues long. CDR3 sequence reads: CATSDFPGGQETQYF. In nucleotides, the CDR3 is TGTGCCACCAGTGATTTCCCGGGAGGACAAGAGACCCAGTACTTC.

The chain recombines TRBV5-1 with TRBJ2-5; 9 bases agree with TRBD1. The V segment lost 6 bases and the J segment 5 bases; nucleotides outside the gene matches: 11. The length of the CDR3 is 15 residues. Germline CDR1 reads SGHRS; CDR2 reads YFSETQ. CDR3: CASTPGGTGGETQYF. DNA of the CDR3: TGCGCCAGCACTCCGGGGGGTACAGGGGGCGAGACCCAGTACTTC.

This clonotype came up a few times. This chain links TRBV2 with TRBJ2-2; D remains unclear. The germline gives CDR1 SNHLY, CDR2 FYNNEI. V was clipped by 5 bases and J by 6 bases, with 13 bases between them. This CDR3 spans 14 amino acids. CDR3 in DNA: TGTGCCAGCAGTAACGGCCTGGGGTCCGGGGAGCTGTTTTTT. This gives the protein CASSNGLGSGELFF.

In DNA, the CDR3 is TGTGCCAGCAGTGGTCGGGACAGGGTCACTGAAGCTTTCTTT. It specifies CASSGRDRVTEAFF. The V gene is TRBV3-1, the J gene TRBJ1-1; 9 nucleotides line up with TRBD1. The germline V gene has CDR1 LGHDT and CDR2 YNNKEL (reference sequence). Losses at the gene ends were 6 bases for V and 4 bases for J; bases not matched to a gene: 6. This CDR3 region has 14 residues.